The 13 T cell receptor beta chains below were found in one sample sequenced in a study of blood T cell repertoires in COVID-19. Sequencing was performed with immunoSEQ multiplex PCR; in TCRdb, only in-frame clones are kept and a portion is missing. The sample shows 200,000 to 250,000 clones, 70% to 90% of them seen only once. The sample comprised peripheral blood. All receptors derive from a man aged 50-60 years with acute or convalescent COVID-19.

The chain is built from TRBV10-1 and TRBJ2-1; 11 nucleotides agree with TRBD1. The CDR3 is 15 residues long. In germline, CDR1 is WNHNN, CDR2 SYGVQD (reference sequence). After removal of 10 bases from V and 3 bases from J, the junction contained 8 bases not matched to a gene. In DNA, the CDR3 is TGCGCCACCTCCCTCGGGACAGGGGGCTACAATGAGCAGTTCTTC. Protein product: CATSLGTGGYNEQFF.

The V gene is TRBV7-6, the J gene TRBJ1-1; no clear D. V dropped 0 bases and J dropped 1 base, with 3 bases sitting between them. Germline V gene data show CDR1 as SGHVS and CDR2 as FNYEAQ. This CDR3 comprises 13 residues. CDR3 in DNA: TGTGCCAGCAGCTTAGCCGGGAACACTGAAGCTTTCTTT. It encodes CASSLAGNTEAFF.

The chain carries TRBV30 and TRBJ2-3; no clear D gene. The CDR3 consists of 11 residues. The germline gives CDR1 GTSNPN, CDR2 SVGIG (reference sequence). Trimming cost V 0 bases and J 6 bases, with 4 bases left between them. The CDR3 DNA follows: TGTGCCTGGAGTGTCAGGGATACGCAGTATTTT. Translating gives CAWSVRDTQYF.

The chain uses TRBV13 and TRBJ2-7; the D gene is possibly TRBD2 (6 bases). The CDR3 extends over 15 amino acids. V was clipped by 5 bases and J by 2 bases, with 16 bases between them. Germline CDR1 reads PRHDT; CDR2 reads FYEKMQ (reference sequence). The CDR3 here is CASSPSRDSTYEQYF. The DNA of the CDR3 is TGTGCCAGCAGCCCCAGCCGGGACTCAACCTACGAGCAGTACTTC.

The chain links TRBV18 to TRBJ2-1; perhaps TRBD2 as D (6 bases). CDR1 and CDR2 from the germline V gene are KGHSH and LQKENI. This CDR3 contains 17 residues. The V end lost 3 bases, the J end lost 0 bases, and 15 bases lay between the germline ends. CDR3 nucleotides: TGTGCCAGCTCACCCCAGGGACTTCAGAGCTCCTACAATGAGCAGTTCTTC. Translation gives CASSPQGLQSSYNEQFF.

The V and J genes are TRBV6-4 and TRBJ1-6, with 7 bases that match TRBD1. CDR1 and CDR2 from the germline V gene are MRHNA and SNTAGT. J was trimmed by 9 bases and V by 0 bases; bases with no gene match: 5. The CDR3 loop spans 15 amino acids. As DNA, the CDR3 is TGTGCCAGCAGTGACTCGAAGGGGGCCGGTTCACCCCTCCACTTT. Translated, it gives CASSDSKGAGSPLHF.

On this clone: This sample includes further DNA sequences coding for the same CDR3. The chain carries TRBV6-1 and TRBJ1-2; 8 bases agree with TRBD1. Germline trimming cut 1 base from V and 2 bases from J; bases unmatched to any gene: 0. Looked up from germline, CDR1 is MNHNS and CDR2 is SASEGT. This CDR3 is built from 14 residues. CDR3 DNA sequence: TGTGCCAGCAGTGAAGGGACAGGGAACTATGGCTACACCTTC. Its translation: CASSEGTGNYGYTF.

The J gene is TRBJ2-5, the V gene TRBV7-8, with a possible D match to TRBD1 (6 bases). The CDR3 is 16 amino acids. In germline, CDR1 is SGHVS, CDR2 FQNEAQ. The V end was cut by 6 bases, the J end by 5 bases, with 22 bases between. The CDR3 region has the DNA TGTGCCAGCAGTCAGAGCTGGGACAAGCCCCATGAGACCCAGTACTTC. Its protein is CASSQSWDKPHETQYF.

This clone was seen a handful of times. The rearrangement joins TRBV27 to TRBJ1-3; a possible D gene is TRBD1 (6 bases). V shed 6 bases and J shed 6 bases, with 15 bases lying between them. The CDR3 length is 14 residues. The germline gives CDR1 MNHEY, CDR2 SMNVEV (reference sequence). The CDR3 sequence: CASRQQGGVNTIYF. Written as DNA, the CDR3 is TGTGCCAGCAGGCAACAGGGTGGAGTAAACACCATATATTTT.

The chain uses TRBV7-9 and TRBJ1-4; 8 nucleotides match TRBD1. Germline assignment: CDR1 SEHNR and CDR2 FQNEAQ (reference sequence). The CDR3 extends over 17 amino acids. The trim removed 5 bases at V and 7 bases at J, leaving 15 bases unmatched. The DNA for the CDR3 is TGTGCCAGCAGCCCTCGGACAGGGCCCGCGCGGGGTGAAAAACTGTTTTTT. Residues: CASSPRTGPARGEKLFF.

The chain has TRBV7-6 and TRBJ2-3, with TRBD2 identical over 11 bases. The CDR3 length is 17 residues. The V gene end was trimmed by 4 bases and the J gene end by 6 bases; junction bases not matched to a gene: 12. In germline, CDR1 is SGHVS, CDR2 FNYEAQ. Written as DNA, the CDR3 is TGTGCCAGCAGCTCCTTAGCGGGGGGGGAGGTTGCGGATACGCAGTATTTT. Translating it yields CASSSLAGGEVADTQYF. Full variable domain (rest looked up from reference TRBV7-6 and TRBJ2-3): GAGVSQSPRYKVTKRGQDVALRCDPISGHVSLYWYRQALGQGPEFLTYFNYEAQQDKSGLPNDRFSAERPEGSISTLTIQRTEQRDSAMYRCASSSLAGGEVADTQYFGPGTRLTVL.

V gene TRBV30 combines with J gene TRBJ2-5; 8 nucleotides agree with TRBD1. Per germline, CDR1 GTSNPN and CDR2 SVGIG (reference sequence). CDR3 length: 14 residues. Trimming took 3 bases from V and 1 from J; bases not matched to a gene: 4. CDR3 region: CAWSLTGGQETQYF. The CDR3 nucleotides are TGTGCCTGGAGCCTAACAGGGGGCCAAGAGACCCAGTACTTC.

Written as DNA, the CDR3 is TGCGCCAGCAGTGAAGGACGGGGCGGGGGTTCACCCCTCCACTTT. Its protein is CASSEGRGGGSPLHF. This chain links TRBV5-1 with TRBJ1-6; the D gene is possibly TRBD1 (5 bases). Germline-derived CDR1 and CDR2 are SGHRS and YFSETQ. The CDR3 spans 15 residues. V dropped 5 bases and J dropped 9 bases, with 18 bases sitting between them.